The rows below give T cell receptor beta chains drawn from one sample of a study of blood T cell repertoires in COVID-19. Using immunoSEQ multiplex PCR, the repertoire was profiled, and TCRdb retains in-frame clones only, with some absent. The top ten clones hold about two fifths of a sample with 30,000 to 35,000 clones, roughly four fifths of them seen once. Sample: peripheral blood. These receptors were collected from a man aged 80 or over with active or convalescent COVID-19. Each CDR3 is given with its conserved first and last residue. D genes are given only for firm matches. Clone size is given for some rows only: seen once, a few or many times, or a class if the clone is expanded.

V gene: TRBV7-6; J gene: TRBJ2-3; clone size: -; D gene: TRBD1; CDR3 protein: CASSLLQTGGADTQYF; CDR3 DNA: TGTGCCAGCAGCCTCTTGCAAACAGGGGGCGCGGATACGCAGTATTTT
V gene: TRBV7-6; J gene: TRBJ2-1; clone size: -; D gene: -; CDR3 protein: CASSSTNGIWPNEQFF; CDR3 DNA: TGTGCCAGCAGCTCGACTAACGGGATCTGGCCCAATGAGCAGTTCTTC
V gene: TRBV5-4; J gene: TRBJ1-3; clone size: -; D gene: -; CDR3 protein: CASSLDARGTIYF; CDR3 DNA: TGTGCCAGCAGCTTGGACGCCCGAGGCACCATATATTTT
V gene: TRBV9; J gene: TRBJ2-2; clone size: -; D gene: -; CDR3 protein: CASSARTDTGELFF; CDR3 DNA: TGTGCCAGCAGCGCTAGGACAGACACCGGGGAGCTGTTTTTT
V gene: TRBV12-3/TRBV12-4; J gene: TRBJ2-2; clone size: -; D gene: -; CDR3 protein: CASSPSVTGELFF; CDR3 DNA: TGTGCCAGCAGTCCAAGCGTCACCGGGGAGCTGTTTTTT
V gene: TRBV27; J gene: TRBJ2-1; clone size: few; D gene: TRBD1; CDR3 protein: CASRGTGGFMVNNEQFF; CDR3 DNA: TGTGCCAGCAGAGGGACAGGGGGTTTTATGGTGAACAATGAGCAGTTCTTC
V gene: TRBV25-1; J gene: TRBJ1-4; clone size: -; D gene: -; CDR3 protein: CASNPGINEKLFF; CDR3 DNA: TGTGCCAGCAACCCGGGAATTAATGAAAAACTGTTTTTT
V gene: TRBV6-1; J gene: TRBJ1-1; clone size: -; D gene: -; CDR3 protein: CASSLGGEAFF; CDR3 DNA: TGTGCCAGCAGCCTCGGAGGAGAAGCTTTCTTT
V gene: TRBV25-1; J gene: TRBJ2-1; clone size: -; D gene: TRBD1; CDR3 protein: CASSLQGISYNEQFF; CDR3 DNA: TGTGCCAGCAGTTTACAGGGGATCTCGTACAATGAGCAGTTCTTC
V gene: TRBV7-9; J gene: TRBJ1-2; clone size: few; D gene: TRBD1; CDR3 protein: CASRTGDGGYTF; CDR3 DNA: TGTGCCAGCAGGACAGGGGATGGTGGCTACACCTTC
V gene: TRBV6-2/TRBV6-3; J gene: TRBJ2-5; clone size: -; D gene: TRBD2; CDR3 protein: CASSLRPGTSGGTQYF; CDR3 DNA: TGTGCCAGCAGCTTACGCCCCGGGACTAGCGGAGGGACCCAGTACTTC
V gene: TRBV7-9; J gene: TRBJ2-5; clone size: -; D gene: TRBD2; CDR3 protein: CASSMTSGLETQYF; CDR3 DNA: TGTGCCAGCAGCATGACTAGCGGGTTGGAGACCCAGTACTTC
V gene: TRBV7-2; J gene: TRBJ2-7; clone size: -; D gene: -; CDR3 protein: CASTPERLTGSEQYF; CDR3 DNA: TGTGCCAGCACCCCCGAACGGTTAACGGGAAGCGAGCAGTACTTC
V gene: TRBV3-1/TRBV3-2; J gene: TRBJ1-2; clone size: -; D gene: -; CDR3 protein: CASSQVVGGEGYTF; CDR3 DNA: TGTGCCAGCAGCCAAGTCGTGGGGGGAGAGGGCTACACCTTC
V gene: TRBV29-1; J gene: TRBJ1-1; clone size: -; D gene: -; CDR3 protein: CSVGTANTEAFF; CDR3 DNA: TGCAGCGTTGGGACAGCCAACACTGAAGCTTTCTTT
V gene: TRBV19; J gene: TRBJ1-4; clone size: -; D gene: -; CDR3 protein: CASSIYSPNEKLFF; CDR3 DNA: TGTGCCAGTAGTATTTACAGCCCGAATGAAAAACTGTTTTTT
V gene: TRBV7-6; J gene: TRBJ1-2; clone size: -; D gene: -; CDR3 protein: CASSPGGYGYTF; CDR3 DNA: TGTGCCAGCAGCCCGGGGGGCTATGGCTACACCTTC
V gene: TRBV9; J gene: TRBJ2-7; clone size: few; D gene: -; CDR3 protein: CASSVSGGSSYEQYF; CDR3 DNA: TGTGCCAGCAGCGTAAGTGGCGGGTCCTCCTACGAGCAGTACTTC
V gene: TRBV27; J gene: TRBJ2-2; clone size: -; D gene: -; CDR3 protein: CASSLQGFANTGELFF; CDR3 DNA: TGTGCCAGCAGCCTACAGGGCTTCGCGAACACCGGGGAGCTGTTTTTT
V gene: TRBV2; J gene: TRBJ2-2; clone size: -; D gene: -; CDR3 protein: CARGAGSNTGELFF; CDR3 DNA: TGTGCCAGGGGAGCGGGTTCGAACACCGGGGAGCTGTTTTTT
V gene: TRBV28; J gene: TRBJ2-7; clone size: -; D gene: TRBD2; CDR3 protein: CASSFSSGLGTGDHEQYF; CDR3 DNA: TGTGCCAGCAGTTTTTCTTCCGGACTAGGGACGGGGGACCACGAGCAGTACTTC
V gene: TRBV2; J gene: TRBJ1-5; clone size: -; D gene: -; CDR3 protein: CASSNQGLSNQPQHF; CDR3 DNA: TGTGCCAGCAGCAATCAGGGCCTTAGCAATCAGCCCCAGCATTTT
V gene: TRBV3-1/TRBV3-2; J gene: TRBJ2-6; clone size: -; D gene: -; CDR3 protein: CASSHLSGSRSGANVLTF; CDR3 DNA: TGTGCCAGCAGCCACCTTAGCGGCAGCCGCTCTGGGGCCAACGTCCTGACTTTC
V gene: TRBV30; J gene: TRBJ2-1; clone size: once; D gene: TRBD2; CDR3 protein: CAFQGGRGNEQFF; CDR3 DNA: TGTGCCTTTCAAGGCGGGAGGGGGAATGAGCAGTTCTTC
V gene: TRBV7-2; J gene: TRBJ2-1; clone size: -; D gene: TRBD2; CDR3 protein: CASSSSGTSPFF; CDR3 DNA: TGTGCCAGCAGTTCTAGCGGTACCTCTCCGTTCTTC
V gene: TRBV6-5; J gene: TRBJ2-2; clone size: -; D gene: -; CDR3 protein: CASSDSYLSGELFF; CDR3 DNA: TGTGCCAGCAGTGACTCCTACCTTTCCGGGGAGCTGTTTTTT
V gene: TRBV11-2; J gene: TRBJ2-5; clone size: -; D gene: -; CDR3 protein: CASSLNSQETQYF; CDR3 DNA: TGTGCCAGCAGCTTAAACTCCCAAGAGACCCAGTACTTC
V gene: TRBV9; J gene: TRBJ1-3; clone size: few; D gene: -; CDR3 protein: CASSTSGQSGNTIYF; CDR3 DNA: TGTGCCAGCAGCACCTCTGGACAGTCGGGAAACACCATATATTTT
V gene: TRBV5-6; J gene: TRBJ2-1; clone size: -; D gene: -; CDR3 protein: CASSSWPLTVRVNEQFF; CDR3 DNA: TGTGCCAGCAGCTCCTGGCCCCTGACAGTCAGAGTCAATGAGCAGTTCTTC
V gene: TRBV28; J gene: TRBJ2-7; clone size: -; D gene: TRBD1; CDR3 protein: CASSLDRFYEQYF; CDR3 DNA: TGTGCCAGCAGTCTGGACAGGTTCTACGAGCAGTACTTC
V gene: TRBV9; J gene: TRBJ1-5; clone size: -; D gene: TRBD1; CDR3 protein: CASSTDRGEGPQHF; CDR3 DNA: TGTGCCAGCAGCACCGACAGGGGGGAGGGGCCCCAGCATTTT
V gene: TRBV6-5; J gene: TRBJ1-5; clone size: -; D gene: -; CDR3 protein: CASKGGAGQPQHF; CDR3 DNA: TGTGCCAGCAAAGGAGGGGCAGGTCAGCCCCAGCATTTT
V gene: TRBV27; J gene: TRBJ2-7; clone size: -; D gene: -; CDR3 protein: CASSSGIYEQYF; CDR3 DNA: TGTGCCAGCAGCTCAGGGATCTACGAGCAGTACTTC
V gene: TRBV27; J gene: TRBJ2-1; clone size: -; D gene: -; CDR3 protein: CASSLKASGTEQFF; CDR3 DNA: TGTGCCAGCAGTTTAAAGGCCAGCGGCACTGAGCAGTTCTTC
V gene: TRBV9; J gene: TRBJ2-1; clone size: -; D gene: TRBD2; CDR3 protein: CASSPNGGGKWVNEQFF; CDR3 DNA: TGTGCCAGCAGCCCCAACGGGGGGGGGAAATGGGTCAATGAGCAGTTCTTC
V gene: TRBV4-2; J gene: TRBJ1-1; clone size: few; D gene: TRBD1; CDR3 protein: CASSLTDRVNTEAFF; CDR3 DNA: TGTGCCAGCAGCCTGACGGACAGGGTGAACACTGAAGCTTTCTTT
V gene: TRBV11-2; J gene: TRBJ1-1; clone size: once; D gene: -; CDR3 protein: CASSLGFLEGWNTEAFF; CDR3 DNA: TGTGCCAGCAGCTTAGGATTTCTGGAGGGATGGAACACTGAAGCTTTCTTT
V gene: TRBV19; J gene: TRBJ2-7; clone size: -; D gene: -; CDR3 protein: CASSPRRTYEQYF; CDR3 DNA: TGTGCCAGTAGTCCCCGGAGGACTTACGAGCAGTACTTC
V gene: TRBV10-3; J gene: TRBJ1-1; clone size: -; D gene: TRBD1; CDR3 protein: CAISDYQGARTEAFF; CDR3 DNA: TGTGCCATCAGTGACTACCAGGGGGCGCGTACTGAAGCTTTCTTT
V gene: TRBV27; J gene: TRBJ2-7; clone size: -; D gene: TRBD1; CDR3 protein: CASSPRTGAPEEQYF; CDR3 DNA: TGTGCCAGCAGTCCCCGGACAGGGGCCCCTGAGGAGCAGTACTTC
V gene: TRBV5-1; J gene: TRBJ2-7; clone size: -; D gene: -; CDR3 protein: CASSFGGGAYEQYF; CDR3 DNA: TGCGCCAGCAGCTTCGGGGGAGGAGCCTACGAGCAGTACTTC
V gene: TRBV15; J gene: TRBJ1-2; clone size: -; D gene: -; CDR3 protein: CATSRGGQSDGYTF; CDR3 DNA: TGTGCCACCAGCAGAGGTGGACAAAGCGATGGCTACACCTTC
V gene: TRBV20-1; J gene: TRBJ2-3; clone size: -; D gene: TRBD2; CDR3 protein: CSASSGRTDTQYF; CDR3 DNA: TGCAGTGCTAGTTCCGGGAGGACAGATACGCAGTATTTT
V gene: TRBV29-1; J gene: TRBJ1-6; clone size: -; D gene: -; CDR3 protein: CSVGEGGNSPLHF; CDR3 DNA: TGCAGCGTTGGAGAGGGGGGAAATTCACCCCTCCACTTT
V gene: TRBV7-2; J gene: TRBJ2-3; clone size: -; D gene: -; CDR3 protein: CASSSNPSERSDTQYF; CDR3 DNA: TGTGCCAGCAGCTCGAATCCTAGCGAACGGTCAGATACGCAGTATTTT
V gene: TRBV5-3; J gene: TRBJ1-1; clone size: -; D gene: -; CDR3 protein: CARSHPPPGGRTEAFF; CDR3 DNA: TGTGCCAGAAGCCACCCCCCTCCTGGGGGGAGGACTGAAGCTTTCTTT
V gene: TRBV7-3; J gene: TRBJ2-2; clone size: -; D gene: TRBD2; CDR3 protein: CASSLWASGDTGELFF; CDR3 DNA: TGTGCCAGCAGCTTATGGGCTAGCGGTGACACCGGGGAGCTGTTTTTT